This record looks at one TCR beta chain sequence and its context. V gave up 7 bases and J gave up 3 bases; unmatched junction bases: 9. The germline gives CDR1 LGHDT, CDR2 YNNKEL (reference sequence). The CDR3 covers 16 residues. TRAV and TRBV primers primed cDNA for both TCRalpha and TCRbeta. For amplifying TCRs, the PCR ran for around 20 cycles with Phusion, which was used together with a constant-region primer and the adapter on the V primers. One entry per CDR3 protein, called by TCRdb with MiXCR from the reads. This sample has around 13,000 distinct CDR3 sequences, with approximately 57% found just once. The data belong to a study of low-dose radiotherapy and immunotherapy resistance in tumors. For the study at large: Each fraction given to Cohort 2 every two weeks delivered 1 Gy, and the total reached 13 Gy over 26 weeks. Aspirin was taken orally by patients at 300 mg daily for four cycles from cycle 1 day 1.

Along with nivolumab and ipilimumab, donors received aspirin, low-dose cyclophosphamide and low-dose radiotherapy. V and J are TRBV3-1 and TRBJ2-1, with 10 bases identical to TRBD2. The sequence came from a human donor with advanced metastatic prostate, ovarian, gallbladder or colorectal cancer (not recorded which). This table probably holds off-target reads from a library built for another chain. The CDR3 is CASTWTSGLNYNEQFF. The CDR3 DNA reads TGTGCCAGCACCTGGACTAGCGGACTGAACTACAATGAGCAGTTCTTC.